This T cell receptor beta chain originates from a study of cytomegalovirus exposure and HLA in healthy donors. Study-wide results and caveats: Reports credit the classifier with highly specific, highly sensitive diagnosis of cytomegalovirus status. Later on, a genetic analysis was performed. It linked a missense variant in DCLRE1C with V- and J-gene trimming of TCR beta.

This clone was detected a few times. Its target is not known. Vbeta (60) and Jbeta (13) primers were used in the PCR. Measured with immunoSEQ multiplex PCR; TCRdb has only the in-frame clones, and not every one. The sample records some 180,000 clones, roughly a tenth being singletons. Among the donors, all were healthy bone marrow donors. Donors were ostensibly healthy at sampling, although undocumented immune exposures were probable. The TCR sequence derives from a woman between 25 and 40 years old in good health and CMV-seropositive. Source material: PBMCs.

Here the CDR3 reads CASSLGGLAGVSEQYF. In nucleotides, the CDR3 is TGTGCCAGCAGCTTGGGGGGACTAGCGGGAGTCTCCGAGCAGTACTTC. J is TRBJ2-7 and V is TRBV7-3, with 14 positions matching TRBD2. Unmatched junction bases numbered 7, after V lost 3 bases and J lost 6 bases. Per the germline V gene, CDR1 is SGHTA and CDR2 is FQGTGA. The CDR3 has 16 amino acids.